This TCR beta chain derives from a study of CD8+CD57+ T cells in acquired aplastic anemia. In regard to this clonotype: What it binds is not known.

Study-wide findings and caveats: Comparison of patients with controls identified some 29 shared CD8+ CDR3 sequences.

V dropped 2 bases and J dropped 3; count of bases not matched to a gene: 4. The CDR3 is 15 residues long. Germline V gene lookup returns CDR1 ENHRY and CDR2 SYGVKD. Patients chosen for sequencing had shown CD8+CD57+ cell expansion by flow cytometry. Every patient was diagnosed with severe acquired aplastic anemia. The template for TCR beta VDJ and CDR3 sequence profiling was genomic DNA. TCRdb reprocessed the reads with MiXCR, giving one entry per CDR3 protein. The sample contains about 150,000 distinct CDR3 sequences, about 50% of which appear only once. The receptor was isolated from a human donor with aplastic anemia. The chain employs TRBV10-3 and TRBJ2-7, with 10 bases identical to TRBD1. Sequencing input: sorted CD4+, CD8+, or CD8+CD57+ T cells (not recorded which) from PBMCs. The CDR3 is CAISEGTGVLYEQYF. The CDR3 nucleotides read TGTGCCATCAGTGAGGGGACAGGGGTTCTCTACGAGCAGTACTTC.